This T cell receptor beta chain was sequenced for a study of blood T cell repertoires in COVID-19. Libraries were prepared by immunoSEQ multiplex PCR; TCRdb keeps only in-frame clonotypes and omits some of them. The sample lists a few hundred thousand clones, about nine tenths seen once, with 3% to 4% in the top ten. Looked up from germline, CDR1 is SGHAT and CDR2 is FQNNGV. The CDR3 is 16 amino acids. Deletions cut 1 base from V and 4 bases from J, with 16 bases between. This chain joins TRBV11-2 and TRBJ1-1; D is unclear. Sequencing was carried out using peripheral blood. This sequence originates from a woman in her forties with acute or convalescent COVID-19. CDR3 sequence: CASSLGTGRSRTEAFF. The DNA for the CDR3 is TGTGCCAGCAGCTTAGGCACCGGGAGGTCCCGCACTGAAGCTTTCTTT.